Listed below are T cell receptor beta chains from one sample, sequenced in a study of CD8 T cells in Susac syndrome. TCRdb reprocessed the immunoSEQ multiplex PCR reads via MiXCR and lists one record per CDR3 protein. The sample lists about 130,000 distinct CDR3 sequences; more than 80% were seen once. The sample taken for sequencing was CD8+ T cells from PBMCs. These TCRs come from a human donor with multiple sclerosis. Each CDR3 is given with its conserved first and last residue. The order of the fields is V gene, CDR3 length, D gene, clone size, J gene, CDR3 protein, CDR3 DNA. D genes are given only for firm matches. Size is stated for part of the rows, as once, few or many counts, or as a class when the clone is expanded.

v_gene: TRBV11-2; len: 14; d_gene: NA; abundance: NA; j_gene: TRBJ1-1; CDR3aa: CASSTSGRGTEAFF; CDR3nt: TGTGCCAGCAGTACTTCAGGGAGGGGCACTGAAGCTTTCTTT
v_gene: TRBV13; len: 13; d_gene: NA; abundance: NA; j_gene: TRBJ1-3; CDR3aa: CASSFDRGNTIYF; CDR3nt: TGTGCCAGCAGCTTTGACAGGGGAAACACCATATATTTT
v_gene: TRBV19; len: 16; d_gene: NA; abundance: NA; j_gene: TRBJ2-6; CDR3aa: CASSIALYSGANVLTF; CDR3nt: TGTGCCAGTAGTATAGCCCTATACTCTGGGGCCAACGTCCTGACTTTC
v_gene: TRBV29-1; len: 12; d_gene: NA; abundance: NA; j_gene: TRBJ2-3; CDR3aa: CSVSTKADTQYF; CDR3nt: TGCAGCGTTTCGACAAAAGCAGATACGCAGTATTTT
v_gene: TRBV30; len: 13; d_gene: TRBD1; abundance: NA; j_gene: TRBJ2-7; CDR3aa: CASPGQGAGEQYF; CDR3nt: TGTGCCTCCCCCGGACAGGGGGCCGGCGAGCAGTACTTC
v_gene: TRBV5-4; len: 15; d_gene: TRBD2; abundance: few; j_gene: TRBJ2-5; CDR3aa: CASNYIAGDVETQYF; CDR3nt: TGTGCCAGCAACTACATCGCGGGGGACGTGGAGACCCAGTACTTC
v_gene: TRBV7-9; len: 17; d_gene: NA; abundance: NA; j_gene: TRBJ2-1; CDR3aa: CASSSFIGGLTHNEQLF; CDR3nt: TGTGCCAGCAGCTCTTTCATCGGGGGATTAACCCACAATGAGCAGCTCTTC
v_gene: TRBV5-8; len: 13; d_gene: NA; abundance: few; j_gene: TRBJ1-1; CDR3aa: CASSLSMNTEAFF; CDR3nt: TGTGCCAGCAGCTTGTCCATGAACACTGAAGCTTTCTTT
v_gene: TRBV20-1; len: 13; d_gene: TRBD1; abundance: NA; j_gene: TRBJ2-7; CDR3aa: CSASTGRRAEQYF; CDR3nt: TGCAGTGCTTCGACAGGGAGAAGAGCCGAGCAGTACTTC
v_gene: TRBV4-2; len: 17; d_gene: TRBD1; abundance: NA; j_gene: TRBJ2-2; CDR3aa: CASSLHAPGTETGELFF; CDR3nt: TGTGCCAGCAGCTTACACGCCCCCGGGACAGAGACCGGGGAGCTGTTTTTT
v_gene: TRBV7-9; len: 14; d_gene: TRBD2; abundance: NA; j_gene: TRBJ2-5; CDR3aa: CASQLTGGQETQYF; CDR3nt: TGTGCCAGCCAACTCACGGGGGGCCAAGAGACCCAGTACTTC
v_gene: TRBV6-5; len: 17; d_gene: TRBD2; abundance: NA; j_gene: TRBJ2-1; CDR3aa: CASSYGGSSGSMGEQFF; CDR3nt: TGTGCCAGCAGTTATGGGGGATCTAGCGGGAGCATGGGTGAGCAGTTCTTC
v_gene: TRBV4-1; len: 15; d_gene: NA; abundance: NA; j_gene: TRBJ2-5; CDR3aa: CASSQLTYQGETQYF; CDR3nt: TGCGCCAGCAGCCAACTTACATACCAAGGGGAGACCCAGTACTTC
v_gene: TRBV13; len: 15; d_gene: NA; abundance: NA; j_gene: TRBJ2-7; CDR3aa: CASSFQAGPSSEQYF; CDR3nt: TGTGCCAGCAGCTTCCAAGCAGGTCCCTCTTCGGAGCAGTACTTC
v_gene: TRBV29-1; len: 11; d_gene: NA; abundance: NA; j_gene: TRBJ2-2; CDR3aa: CSVRTTGELFF; CDR3nt: TGCAGCGTTCGGACCACCGGGGAGCTGTTTTTT
v_gene: TRBV9; len: 15; d_gene: NA; abundance: NA; j_gene: TRBJ1-4; CDR3aa: CASSSGQTTNEKLFF; CDR3nt: TGTGCCAGCAGCTCAGGACAGACAACTAATGAAAAACTGTTTTTT
v_gene: TRBV12-5; len: 18; d_gene: TRBD1; abundance: NA; j_gene: TRBJ2-7; CDR3aa: CASGWARSGTGVGYEQYF; CDR3nt: TGTGCTAGTGGTTGGGCCCGTTCTGGGACAGGGGTGGGCTACGAGCAGTACTTC
v_gene: TRBV4-1; len: 15; d_gene: NA; abundance: NA; j_gene: TRBJ2-1; CDR3aa: CASSQDRGSYNEQFF; CDR3nt: TGCGCCAGCAGCCAAGACAGGGGTAGTTACAATGAGCAGTTCTTC
v_gene: TRBV11-1; len: 16; d_gene: NA; abundance: NA; j_gene: TRBJ2-4; CDR3aa: CASSLGEGYIKNIQYF; CDR3nt: TGTGCCAGCAGCTTAGGGGAAGGGTATATCAAAAACATTCAGTACTTC
v_gene: TRBV19; len: 15; d_gene: TRBD1; abundance: NA; j_gene: TRBJ1-2; CDR3aa: CASRTGTVTMSGYTF; CDR3nt: TGTGCCAGTAGGACCGGGACAGTCACTATGAGTGGCTACACCTTC
v_gene: TRBV28; len: 17; d_gene: TRBD1; abundance: NA; j_gene: TRBJ2-1; CDR3aa: CASSLYIPGQGLGEQFF; CDR3nt: TGTGCCAGCAGTTTATATATCCCGGGACAGGGATTGGGTGAGCAGTTCTTC
v_gene: TRBV14; len: 15; d_gene: NA; abundance: NA; j_gene: TRBJ1-2; CDR3aa: CASSQVWSQNNGYTF; CDR3nt: TGTGCCAGCAGCCAAGTTTGGTCGCAGAACAATGGCTACACCTTC
v_gene: TRBV6-5; len: 15; d_gene: NA; abundance: NA; j_gene: TRBJ1-5; CDR3aa: CASSYTAGANQPQHF; CDR3nt: TGTGCCAGCAGTTACACGGCGGGCGCCAATCAGCCCCAGCATTTT
v_gene: TRBV7-8; len: 12; d_gene: NA; abundance: once; j_gene: TRBJ2-3; CDR3aa: CASSESFDTQYF; CDR3nt: TGTGCCAGCAGCGAAAGTTTCGATACGCAGTATTTT